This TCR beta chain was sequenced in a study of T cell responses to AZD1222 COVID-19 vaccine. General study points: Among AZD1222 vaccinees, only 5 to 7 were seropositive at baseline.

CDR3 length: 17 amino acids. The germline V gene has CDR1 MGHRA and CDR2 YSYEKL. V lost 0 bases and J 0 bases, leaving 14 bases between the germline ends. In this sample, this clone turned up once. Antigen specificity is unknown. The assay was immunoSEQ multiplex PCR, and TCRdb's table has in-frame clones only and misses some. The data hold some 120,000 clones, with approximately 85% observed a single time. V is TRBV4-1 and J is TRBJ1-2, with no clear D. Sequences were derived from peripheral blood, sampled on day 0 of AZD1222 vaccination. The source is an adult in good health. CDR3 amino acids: CASSQDFAGSANYGYTF. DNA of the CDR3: TGCGCCAGCAGCCAAGATTTTGCGGGTAGCGCTAACTATGGCTACACCTTC.